Listed below are T cell receptor beta chains from one sample, sequenced in a study of shared clonotypes between healthy human individuals. Libraries were prepared by immunoSEQ multiplex PCR; TCRdb keeps only in-frame clonotypes and omits some of them. Of about 2 million clones in the sample, about 95% were seen once. The sequencing input was naive CD8+ T cells sorted from blood. These receptors were taken from a man aged 18-30 years in good health. Both conserved end residues are part of each CDR3. The order of the fields is V gene, J gene, D gene, clone size, CDR3 protein, CDR3 DNA. D genes are given only for firm matches. Some rows mark clone size as missing; the rest say once, few, many or name a class of expanded clone.

TRBV5-6	TRBJ2-7	-	-	CASSLAGQKIDEQYF	TGTGCCAGCAGCTTGGCCGGGCAGAAGATAGACGAGCAGTACTTC
TRBV9	TRBJ2-5	TRBD2	-	CASSVEASGGETQYF	TGTGCCAGCAGCGTAGAAGCTAGCGGGGGGGAGACCCAGTACTTC
TRBV13	TRBJ2-5	TRBD2	-	CASSSGLAMETQYF	TGTGCCAGCAGCTCGGGACTAGCAATGGAGACCCAGTACTTC
TRBV9	TRBJ2-1	TRBD2	-	CASSVDRTSAYNEQFF	TGTGCCAGCAGCGTAGATAGGACTAGCGCTTACAATGAGCAGTTCTTC
TRBV7-9	TRBJ2-7	TRBD1	once	CASELAEDRGAEQYF	TGTGCCAGCGAACTGGCCGAGGACAGGGGTGCCGAGCAGTACTTC
TRBV10-3	TRBJ2-7	-	-	CAISDGYEQYF	TGTGCCATCAGTGACGGGTACGAGCAGTACTTC
TRBV6-1	TRBJ2-7	-	-	CASSEENRDWEQYF	TGTGCCAGCAGTGAAGAAAACAGGGATTGGGAGCAGTACTTC
TRBV29-1	TRBJ2-7	-	-	CSARVGGYEQYF	TGCAGCGCCCGAGTTGGAGGTTACGAGCAGTACTTC
TRBV5-6	TRBJ2-7	TRBD2	few	CASSPGLAVYEQYF	TGTGCCAGCAGTCCCGGACTAGCTGTCTACGAGCAGTACTTC
TRBV11-2	TRBJ2-5	-	-	CASSLELGQETQYF	TGTGCCAGCAGCCTAGAATTGGGCCAAGAGACCCAGTACTTC
TRBV29-1	TRBJ2-7	-	-	CSVEGTIRGEQYF	TGCAGCGTTGAAGGAACTATCCGTGGCGAGCAGTACTTC
TRBV6-6	TRBJ2-5	TRBD1	-	CASSYEGQPWETQYF	TGTGCCAGCAGTTACGAGGGACAGCCCTGGGAGACCCAGTACTTC
TRBV29-1	TRBJ1-2	-	-	CSVYLAGPGYTF	TGCAGCGTTTACTTAGCAGGACCTGGCTACACCTTC
TRBV30	TRBJ2-7	TRBD2	few	CAWSEGLAAYEQYF	TGTGCCTGGAGTGAGGGACTAGCGGCCTACGAGCAGTACTTC
TRBV2	TRBJ2-7	TRBD2	-	CASRRGSTYEQYF	TGTGCCAGCAGGCGGGGGAGCACCTACGAGCAGTACTTC
TRBV10-2	TRBJ2-5	TRBD1	-	CASSADRAVETQYF	TGCGCCAGCAGTGCGGACAGGGCGGTTGAGACCCAGTACTTC
TRBV2	TRBJ2-7	-	-	CASVTAPYEQYF	TGTGCCAGTGTGACAGCCCCCTACGAGCAGTACTTC
TRBV7-9	TRBJ1-4	-	-	CASSLATSTNEKLFF	TGTGCCAGCAGCTTAGCGACCTCAACTAATGAAAAACTGTTTTTT
TRBV18	TRBJ2-1	TRBD2	once	CASSPAGTSVYNEQFF	TGTGCCAGCTCACCTGCCGGGACTAGCGTCTACAATGAGCAGTTCTTC
TRBV4-1	TRBJ2-1	TRBD2	-	CASSHQDLGLADGEFF	TGCGCCAGCAGCCACCAAGATCTAGGACTAGCGGACGGGGAGTTCTTC
TRBV27	TRBJ1-2	-	-	CASSRVADYGYTF	TGTGCCAGCAGTCGGGTAGCAGACTATGGCTACACCTTC
TRBV28	TRBJ2-7	TRBD2	-	CASTGTSGFKQYF	TGTGCCAGCACCGGGACTAGCGGATTTAAGCAGTACTTC
TRBV11-1	TRBJ2-1	-	-	CASSSGEGFSYNEQFF	TGTGCCAGCAGCTCCGGTGAGGGGTTCTCCTACAATGAGCAGTTCTTC
TRBV6-6	TRBJ1-6	-	-	CASSYGTGSYNSPLHF	TGTGCCAGCAGTTACGGGACTGGCTCCTATAATTCACCCCTCCACTTT
TRBV10-2	TRBJ1-6	-	-	CASSEDVAYNSPLHF	TGCGCCAGCAGTGAGGACGTGGCATATAATTCACCCCTCCACTTT
TRBV27	TRBJ1-6	-	-	CASSLRGGNSPLHF	TGTGCCAGCAGCCTCAGGGGCGGTAATTCACCCCTCCACTTT
TRBV14	TRBJ1-4	-	-	CASSQDSIFREGDEKLFF	TGTGCCAGCAGCCAAGATTCGATCTTTAGGGAAGGGGATGAAAAACTGTTTTTT
TRBV7-2	TRBJ2-2	TRBD2	-	CASSLLAGAGELFF	TGTGCCAGCAGCTTACTAGCGGGAGCTGGGGAGCTGTTTTTT
TRBV6-1	TRBJ1-6	-	once	CASAPSSYNSPLHF	TGTGCCAGCGCGCCGAGCTCCTATAATTCACCCCTCCACTTT
TRBV30	TRBJ1-3	-	-	CAWSGPSVDTIYF	TGTGCCTGGAGTGGACCGAGCGTAGACACCATATATTTT
TRBV27	TRBJ2-7	TRBD2	-	CASSSGTSGGAYEQYF	TGTGCCAGCAGTTCCGGGACTAGCGGGGGGGCCTACGAGCAGTACTTC